This section outlines one TCR beta chain sequence together with its context. TCRdb's table, derived via immunoSEQ multiplex PCR, lists solely in-frame clones and lacks some. The repertoire holds around 56,000 clones, with approximately 91% as singletons. The data derive from a study of T cell changes during pregnancy in multiple sclerosis. The CDR3 totals 18 residues. With 2 bases clipped from V and 0 bases from J, the junction kept 5 bases outside the gene matches. Germline values: CDR1 SGDLS, CDR2 YYNGEE. The receptor was isolated from a female donor with multiple sclerosis, enrolled in a pregnancy study. Sequences were derived from CD4+ T cells from peripheral blood mononuclear cells, sampled in the third trimester of pregnancy. The chain is built from TRBV9 and TRBJ2-6, with 10 positions matching TRBD2. This CDR3 reads CASSVTPSGGSGANVLTF. The CDR3 nucleotides are TGTGCCAGCAGCGTTACTCCTAGCGGGGGCTCTGGGGCCAACGTCCTGACTTTC.